The rows below give T cell receptor beta chains drawn from one sample of a study of blood T cells in healthy people across ages. Using its own MiXCR run on the 5' RACE reads, TCRdb lists one record per CDR3 protein. The data show roughly 1,300,000 distinct CDR3 sequences, 59% seen once. The sequencing input was blood. The receptor set was obtained from a young man in good health. Both conserved end residues are part of each CDR3. A D gene is named only where the DNA matches it firmly. Rows may omit the clone size; those that give it use once, few, many or a size class.

.	TRBV10-3	TRBJ2-5	.	TGTGCCATCAGTGAGTTACAGGCCGCCCGGTACCAAGAGACCCAGTACTTC	CAISELQAARYQETQYF
.	TRBV2	TRBJ2-3	.	TGTGCCAGCCCGGGAAACGGGGATTTGAGCACAGATACGCAGTATTTT	CASPGNGDLSTDTQYF
few	TRBV12-3/TRBV12-4	TRBJ2-1	.	TGTGCCAGCACTTACGGGTTCAGCTCCTACAATGAGCAGTTCTTC	CASTYGFSSYNEQFF
.	TRBV27	TRBJ2-5	TRBD2	TGTGCCAGCAGTTACACGGGAGGCGGTATAGAGACCCAGTACTTC	CASSYTGGGIETQYF
.	TRBV12-3/TRBV12-4	TRBJ2-1	TRBD1	TGTGCCAGCAAGACCCGGGACAGGGTCTACAATGAGCAGTTCTTC	CASKTRDRVYNEQFF
.	TRBV5-1	TRBJ2-7	TRBD2	TGCGCCAGCAGCTTGGGACTAGCGCCACCAACCTACGAGCAGTACTTC	CASSLGLAPPTYEQYF
few	TRBV29-1	TRBJ1-3	.	TGCAGCGTTGATACCTCTGGAAACACCATATATTTT	CSVDTSGNTIYF
few	TRBV29-1	TRBJ1-2	TRBD1	TGCAGCGCCCTCGGACAGGGCCGCCTCTATGGCTACACCTTC	CSALGQGRLYGYTF
few	TRBV20-1	TRBJ2-3	.	TGCAGTGCTACCTACACGTACTCTAGCACAGATACGCAGTATTTT	CSATYTYSSTDTQYF
few	TRBV20-1	TRBJ2-7	.	TGCAGTGCTACCAGACAGTTCGAGCAGTACTTC	CSATRQFEQYF
.	TRBV29-1	TRBJ1-2	.	TGCAGGATTGGATGGACAGCTCTTTATGGCTACACCTTC	CRIGWTALYGYTF
few	TRBV20-1	TRBJ2-7	.	TGCAGTGCTAGAGTGCCGGGACGGACCTATGAGCAGTACTTC	CSARVPGRTYEQYF
few	TRBV15	TRBJ2-6	.	TGTGCCACCAGCAGAGCGACTTTCACCTCTGGGGCCAACGTCCTGACTTTC	CATSRATFTSGANVLTF
.	TRBV12-3/TRBV12-4	TRBJ2-5	.	TGTGCCAGCAGTCCAGACCGAAGGGCGACAGAGACCCAGTACTTC	CASSPDRRATETQYF
.	TRBV20-1	TRBJ2-5	TRBD2	TGCAGTGCTAGATACCTAACTAGCGGGAGCTCAGAGACCCAGTACTTC	CSARYLTSGSSETQYF
.	TRBV7-2	TRBJ1-2	.	TGTGCCAGCAGCTTAGACCGGGGAGCCTCCGACTATGGCTACACCTTC	CASSLDRGASDYGYTF
.	TRBV28	TRBJ2-3	TRBD2	TGTGCCAGCAGTTCCCAGGGAGGGAGCACAGATACGCAGTATTTT	CASSSQGGSTDTQYF
.	TRBV6-1	TRBJ2-3	TRBD2	TGTGCCAGCAGCCGTACCCTAGCGGGGGGCACCCTAAGCACAGATACGCAGTATTTT	CASSRTLAGGTLSTDTQYF
.	TRBV7-2	TRBJ1-4	.	TGTGCCAGCAGTTCCAGGGTGGGGGAAAAACTGTTTTTT	CASSSRVGEKLFF
.	TRBV7-2	TRBJ1-1	.	TGTGCCAGCAGCTTAGCCGCGAACGATTTAAGGAAAACTGAAGCTTTCTTT	CASSLAANDLRKTEAFF
.	TRBV29-1	TRBJ2-3	TRBD2	TGCAGCGTTGAAGGTGGCGGGGGTAGACTAGATACGCAGTATTTT	CSVEGGGGRLDTQYF
.	TRBV7-2	TRBJ1-2	.	TGTGCCAGCAGCTTAGATGGCAGACGGGGCGGCTACACCTTC	CASSLDGRRGGYTF
.	TRBV12-3/TRBV12-4	TRBJ1-2	TRBD1	TGTGCCAGCAGTATCAGGGACAGGCCTCTTAGTCCTAACTATGGCTACACCTTC	CASSIRDRPLSPNYGYTF
.	TRBV12-5	TRBJ2-2	TRBD2	TGTGCTAGTGGTTTGGTAATAGCGGGAGTTGGTGACACCGGGGAGCTGTTTTTT	CASGLVIAGVGDTGELFF
.	TRBV5-1	TRBJ2-3	.	TGCGCCAGCAGCATCCAGCATTCCACAGATACGCAGTATTTT	CASSIQHSTDTQYF
.	TRBV6-5	TRBJ1-1	.	TGTGCCAGCAGTTACCTCACTTCTACAGGCCTCGGCGCTTTCTTT	CASSYLTSTGLGAFF
few	TRBV27	TRBJ2-4	TRBD1	TGTGCCAGCAGCAACCGGGACAGTACATGGTCGGGCATTCAGTACTTC	CASSNRDSTWSGIQYF
.	TRBV7-6	TRBJ1-5	.	TGTGCCGGCAGCTTAGCAGAGCCCAATCAGCCCCAGCATTTT	CAGSLAEPNQPQHF
.	TRBV7-2	TRBJ1-2	.	TGTGCCAGCAGCTTAGCAGTCAGGAACTATGGCTACACCTTC	CASSLAVRNYGYTF
.	TRBV6-2/TRBV6-3	TRBJ2-7	.	TGTGCCAGCAGTTACTTCGACTCCTACGAGCAGTACTTC	CASSYFDSYEQYF
.	TRBV12-3/TRBV12-4	TRBJ2-7	.	TGTGCCAGCAGTGTGACAGAACCCTACGAGCAGTACTTC	CASSVTEPYEQYF
.	TRBV4-1	TRBJ2-3	TRBD1	TGCGCCAGCAAACAGGACAGGGGGCTAGGTACAGATACGCAGTATTTT	CASKQDRGLGTDTQYF
.	TRBV7-9	TRBJ1-2	.	TGTGCCAGCAGCCCATCCCGGGACTGGGGCTACACCTTC	CASSPSRDWGYTF
.	TRBV6-5	TRBJ2-1	TRBD2	TGTGCCAGCAGTTATTCCTACGGGAGGGCCCGGGTGTACAATGAGCAGTTCTTC	CASSYSYGRARVYNEQFF
few	TRBV14	TRBJ1-2	.	TGTGCCAGCAGCGAAACAGGGAGCTATGGCTACACCTTC	CASSETGSYGYTF
.	TRBV7-2	TRBJ1-1	.	TGTGCCAGCAGCTTAACCAGGGAAACTGAAGCTTTCTTT	CASSLTRETEAFF
.	TRBV7-2	TRBJ2-4	TRBD2	TGTGCCAGCAGCTTACCTAGCGGGGGGCGGTACATTCAGTACTTC	CASSLPSGGRYIQYF
.	TRBV14	TRBJ2-7	.	TGTGCCAGCAGGAGCCAGGTCGGACCCACCTACGAGCAGTACTTC	CASRSQVGPTYEQYF
.	TRBV10-3	TRBJ2-7	.	TGTGCCATCACCCAGGGGTCCGAGCAGTACTTC	CAITQGSEQYF
.	TRBV7-2	TRBJ1-5	.	TGTGCCAGCAGCTTATTGCCAGGCCCCAATCAGCCCCAGCATTTT	CASSLLPGPNQPQHF
.	TRBV7-9	TRBJ1-5	.	TGTGCCAGCAGCTCCCGGGACGGTTATCAGCCCCAGCATTTT	CASSSRDGYQPQHF
.	TRBV10-3	TRBJ2-7	TRBD2	TGTGCCATCAGTGAGTCGACTCGTCCTAGCGGGAGGGCGAATGAGCAGTACTTC	CAISESTRPSGRANEQYF
.	TRBV7-9	TRBJ2-5	TRBD1	TGTGCCAGCAGCTGGCTGGGGACAGGGGGCGCGGAGACCCAGTACTTC	CASSWLGTGGAETQYF
.	TRBV29-1	TRBJ1-1	TRBD1	TGCAGCGTTGAAGGGACAGGGAGGACTGAAGCTTTCTTT	CSVEGTGRTEAFF
few	TRBV4-3	TRBJ2-1	TRBD2	TGCGCCAGCAGCCAAGAAGTATGGCGGGGGGGCTTTAATGAGCAGTTCTTC	CASSQEVWRGGFNEQFF
.	TRBV27	TRBJ1-5	TRBD1	TGTGCCAGCAGTCCCTTGACAGGGGACAATCAGCCCCAGCATTTT	CASSPLTGDNQPQHF
.	TRBV5-1	TRBJ2-7	.	TGCGTCAGCAGCCAGTCCGGGGAAGGTTACGAGCAGTACTTC	CVSSQSGEGYEQYF
.	TRBV12-3/TRBV12-4	TRBJ1-1	.	TGTGCCAGCAGTTTAGGTTGGGCGGTTGGATTATCTGAAGCTTTCTTT	CASSLGWAVGLSEAFF
.	TRBV12-3/TRBV12-4	TRBJ2-1	.	TGTGCCAGCAGTCTGCCTAGCACCTCCTACAATGAGCAGTTCTTC	CASSLPSTSYNEQFF
few	TRBV20-1	TRBJ2-7	.	TGCAGTGCTAGAGACCCCTCTAGGTACGAGCAGTACTTC	CSARDPSRYEQYF
.	TRBV20-1	TRBJ2-7	.	TGCAGTGCTATGGTCCGGGACCTATACTACGAGCAGTACTTC	CSAMVRDLYYEQYF
once	TRBV6-1	TRBJ1-4	.	TGTGCCAGCACCGGGCCGACCGGAAAACTGTTTTTT	CASTGPTGKLFF
.	TRBV5-1	TRBJ2-1	TRBD1	TGCGCCAGCAGCTCACCGGGACAGGGGGCCTCTGAGCAGTTCTTC	CASSSPGQGASEQFF
few	TRBV6-5	TRBJ1-2	.	TGTGCCAGCAGTTACTCCTACCTTCCCGACTATGGCTACACCTTC	CASSYSYLPDYGYTF
.	TRBV6-2/TRBV6-3	TRBJ1-2	.	TGTGCCAGCACTCCGCGGGGGCTATCTAACTATGGCTACACCTTC	CASTPRGLSNYGYTF
.	TRBV6-6	TRBJ2-3	.	TGTGCCAGCAGTACATTCAGGGCAGATACGCAGTATTTT	CASSTFRADTQYF
.	TRBV11-2	TRBJ2-2	.	TGTGCCAGCAGCTTAACCGGTTGGACCACGAACACCGGGGAGCTGTTTTTT	CASSLTGWTTNTGELFF
.	TRBV7-4	TRBJ1-1	.	TGTGCCAGCAGCGGGCGGACGGACATGAACACTGAAGCTTTCTTT	CASSGRTDMNTEAFF
.	TRBV6-5	TRBJ2-3	TRBD1	TGTGCCAGTTCCGCCTCGGGACAGGGCGGGTCCGATACGCAGTATTTT	CASSASGQGGSDTQYF
.	TRBV5-5	TRBJ2-7	.	TGTGCCAGCGGCCTGGTTACAGCCTCCTACGAGCAGTACTTC	CASGLVTASYEQYF